The T cell receptor (beta chain) under discussion was sequenced for a study of blood T cells in healthy people across ages. V shed 2 bases and J shed 0 bases, with 14 bases lying between them. Per germline, CDR1 MNHEY and CDR2 SMNVEV (reference sequence). The CDR3 is 18 residues long. Next came a second PCR, run for about 7 to 12 cycles, which used a sample-barcoded 5' primer along with a J-beta primer mix. From the 5' RACE reads, TCRdb called clonotypes with MiXCR, one entry per CDR3 protein. The sample has about 1.8 million distinct CDR3 sequences, less than 50% seen once. Investigators took approximately 10 milliliters of peripheral blood from every donor.

The sequence derives from a middle-aged woman in good health. The material sequenced was blood. The chain has TRBV27 and TRBJ2-6; maybe TRBD1 (5 bases). CDR3 in DNA: TGTGCCAGCAGTTTAGGGGCAGGATTCAGCTCTGGGGCCAACGTCCTGACTTTC. Its translation: CASSLGAGFSSGANVLTF.